A selection of T cell receptor beta chains follows, all from one sample in a study of CD8+CD57+ T cells in acquired aplastic anemia. MiXCR, run by TCRdb on the reads, gives a single entry per CDR3 protein. The sample shows approximately 190,000 distinct CDR3 sequences, 64% of them seen only once. The sequencing sample was made of sorted CD4+, CD8+, or CD8+CD57+ T cells (not recorded which) from PBMCs. All receptors come from a human donor with severe aplastic anemia or a healthy control (not recorded which). CDR3s include the opening cysteine and the closing phenylalanine or tryptophan. D genes are given only for firm matches. A row's size may be missing; if present it is once, few, many or a size class.

D,size,J,V,DNA,CDR3
TRBD2,once,TRBJ2-1,TRBV29-1,TGCAGCGTTGATGTCCGCGGGACTAGCTTTAACAATGAGCAGTTCTTC,CSVDVRGTSFNNEQFF
-,-,TRBJ2-7,TRBV6-6,TGTGCCAGCCTACCTCTAGCCCCCCGGGCAAGCGAGCAGTACTTC,CASLPLAPRASEQYF
-,-,TRBJ2-5,TRBV24-1,TGTGCCACCGGGAGCGCCTCGACCCAGTACTTC,CATGSASTQYF
TRBD2,-,TRBJ2-6,TRBV24-1,TGTGCCACCAGTTTACTGTGGACTAGATTTTCCTCTGGGGCCAACGTCCTGACTTTC,CATSLLWTRFSSGANVLTF
TRBD2,-,TRBJ2-5,TRBV29-1,TGCAGCGCTTTAGCGGGGGGGCAAGAGACCCAGTACTTC,CSALAGGQETQYF
TRBD1,-,TRBJ2-7,TRBV5-4,TGTGCCAGCAGCTCACGGACAGGGGGGATGACCTACGAGCAGTACTTC,CASSSRTGGMTYEQYF
-,-,TRBJ1-3,TRBV7-9,TGTGCCAGCAGCCCCCGTTCTGGAAACACCATATATTTT,CASSPRSGNTIYF
-,-,TRBJ2-1,TRBV25-1,TGTGCCAGCAGTTCAGGGTGGCCCAACAATGAGCAGTTCTTC,CASSSGWPNNEQFF
-,-,TRBJ2-1,TRBV24-1,TGTGCCACCATCGGAGGGGGGAAAGAGGAGCAGTTCTTC,CATIGGGKEEQFF
-,-,TRBJ2-2,TRBV24-1,TGTGCCACCAGTGGTGGAGGACAAAACACCGGGGAGCTGTTTTTT,CATSGGGQNTGELFF
TRBD2,-,TRBJ2-5,TRBV7-8,TGTGCCAGCAGCTCCGGACTAGCGGGGAACCAAGAGACCCAGTACTTC,CASSSGLAGNQETQYF
-,-,TRBJ2-3,TRBV2,TGTGCCAGCAGCTCCAGGTGGCAGGCAGATACGCAGTATTTT,CASSSRWQADTQYF
TRBD1,-,TRBJ1-4,TRBV29-1,TGCAGCGTCGACAGGGTCACTAATGAAAAACTGTTTTTT,CSVDRVTNEKLFF
-,once,TRBJ1-4,TRBV7-2,TGTGCCAGCAGCTTATACGGGGGCACTAATGAAAAACTGTTTTTT,CASSLYGGTNEKLFF
-,many,TRBJ2-6,TRBV5-6,TGTGCCAGCAGCCCGACAGGGGCCAACGTCCTGACTTTC,CASSPTGANVLTF
-,many,TRBJ1-4,TRBV2,TGTGCCAGCAGTCGACCAAGGGGCGCTCAGGAAGATAATGAAAAACTGTTTTTT,CASSRPRGAQEDNEKLFF
-,many,TRBJ1-2,TRBV7-2,TGTGCCAGCAGCTTAGTGGTGACAGACGTCTATGGCTACACCTTC,CASSLVVTDVYGYTF
-,-,TRBJ2-7,TRBV10-2,TGCGCCAGCAGTGTCGACAGTCCCTACGAGCAGTACTTC,CASSVDSPYEQYF
-,-,TRBJ2-5,TRBV2,TGTGCCAGCAGTGAATGGGCGGGTTCGGGTAGGATCCAGTACTTC,CASSEWAGSGRIQYF
-,-,TRBJ1-3,TRBV29-1,TGCAGCGTTGATTTTCTTAGGGCTGGAAACACCATATATTTT,CSVDFLRAGNTIYF
TRBD2,few,TRBJ2-1,TRBV10-1,TGCGCCAGCAGTGAGTCCAGCGGGGGGGCCTACAATGAGCAGTTCTTC,CASSESSGGAYNEQFF
-,many,TRBJ2-5,TRBV6-5,TGTGCCAGCAGCCAGGGGGGGACGGGAGAGACCCAGTACTTC,CASSQGGTGETQYF